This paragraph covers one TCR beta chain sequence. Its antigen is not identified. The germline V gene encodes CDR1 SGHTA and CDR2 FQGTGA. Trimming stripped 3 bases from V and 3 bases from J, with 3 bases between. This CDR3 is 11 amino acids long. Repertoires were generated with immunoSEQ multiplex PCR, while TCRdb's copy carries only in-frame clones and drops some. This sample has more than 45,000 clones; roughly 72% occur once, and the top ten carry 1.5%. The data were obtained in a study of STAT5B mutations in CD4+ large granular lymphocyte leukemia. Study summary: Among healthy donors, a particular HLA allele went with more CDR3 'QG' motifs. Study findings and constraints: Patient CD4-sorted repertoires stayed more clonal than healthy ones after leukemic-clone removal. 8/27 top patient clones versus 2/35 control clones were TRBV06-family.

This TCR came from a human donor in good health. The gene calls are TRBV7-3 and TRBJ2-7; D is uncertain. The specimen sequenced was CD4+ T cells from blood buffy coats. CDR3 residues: CASSFNYEQYV. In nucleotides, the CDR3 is TGTGCCAGCAGCTTCAACTACGAGCAGTACGTC.